The rows below give T cell receptor beta chains drawn from one sample of a study of cytomegalovirus exposure and HLA in healthy donors. The data were produced by immunoSEQ multiplex PCR, yet TCRdb's version contains in-frame clones alone and is incomplete. The sample has about 220,000 clones; over 70% are singletons. Sequenced input: PBMCs. These receptor sequences come from a boy aged 2-9 years in good health and CMV-seronegative. Each CDR3 is given with its conserved first and last residue. D genes are given only for firm matches. Only part of the rows carry a size: once, few, many, or a class if the clone is expanded.

size | D | J | V | CDR3 | DNA
. | TRBD1 | TRBJ2-3 | TRBV5-4 | CASSSPGQTDTQYF | TGTGCCAGCAGCTCACCGGGACAGACAGATACGCAGTATTTT
. | TRBD1 | TRBJ1-2 | TRBV5-1 | CASSLTGQGAGYGYTF | TGCGCCAGCAGCCTTACCGGACAGGGGGCGGGATATGGCTACACCTTC
. | . | TRBJ2-7 | TRBV5-4 | CASSLGTQGTGEQYF | TGTGCCAGCAGCTTGGGTACACAGGGTACGGGTGAGCAGTACTTC
. | TRBD2 | TRBJ2-7 | TRBV4-1 | CASSRYVGLADVSYEQYF | TGCGCCAGCAGCCGATACGTAGGACTAGCGGACGTCTCCTACGAGCAGTACTTC
. | TRBD1 | TRBJ2-7 | TRBV9 | CASSSITGTGGEQYF | TGTGCCAGCAGCTCGATAACCGGGACAGGGGGCGAGCAGTACTTC
. | TRBD2 | TRBJ2-7 | TRBV6-1 | CASSEALLWGGSSYEQYF | TGTGCCAGCAGTGAAGCGCTTCTTTGGGGGGGAAGTTCCTACGAGCAGTACTTC
. | TRBD2 | TRBJ2-7 | TRBV10-3 | CAISGSIKRETPYEQYF | TGTGCCATCAGTGGGTCGATCAAGCGGGAAACCCCCTACGAGCAGTACTTC
. | . | TRBJ2-7 | TRBV29-1 | CSVEGGGGFSYEQYF | TGCAGCGTTGAAGGAGGGGGGGGATTCTCCTACGAGCAGTACTTC
. | . | TRBJ2-7 | TRBV2 | CASSEAWTEPYEQYF | TGTGCCAGCAGTGAAGCGTGGACAGAGCCCTACGAGCAGTACTTC
. | . | TRBJ1-2 | TRBV2 | CASQMHLNYGYTF | TGTGCCAGCCAGATGCACCTGAACTATGGCTACACCTTC
. | TRBD1 | TRBJ1-3 | TRBV9 | CASSARQGISGNTIYF | TGTGCCAGCAGCGCACGACAGGGGATCTCTGGAAACACCATATATTTT
. | . | TRBJ1-3 | TRBV6-5 | CASSSFGGNTIYF | TGTGCCAGCAGTTCTTTCGGTGGAAACACCATATATTTT
many | . | TRBJ1-1 | TRBV6-5 | CASSQTSTGAEAFF | TGTGCCAGCAGCCAGACATCGACCGGGGCTGAAGCTTTCTTT
. | TRBD1 | TRBJ2-6 | TRBV23-1 | CASSQPGQGASGANVLTF | TGCGCCAGCAGCCAACCGGGACAGGGGGCGTCTGGGGCCAACGTCCTGACTTTC
. | TRBD2 | TRBJ2-5 | TRBV5-8 | CASSPGGVQETQYF | TGTGCCAGCAGCCCCGGGGGGGTCCAAGAGACCCAGTACTTC
. | TRBD1 | TRBJ2-7 | TRBV6-6 | CASSYGAPGQGTKQYF | TGTGCCAGCAGTTACGGCGCCCCGGGACAGGGGACGAAGCAGTACTTC
. | . | TRBJ1-5 | TRBV5-8 | CASSHAGFNQPQHF | TGTGCCAGCAGCCATGCGGGGTTCAATCAGCCCCAGCATTTT
. | TRBD1 | TRBJ1-5 | TRBV5-8 | CASSYGQGNQPQHF | TGTGCCAGCAGCTACGGACAGGGCAATCAGCCCCAGCATTTT
. | . | TRBJ2-5 | TRBV10-2 | CASSELDTEETQYF | TGCGCCAGCAGTGAACTGGACACAGAAGAGACCCAGTACTTC
. | . | TRBJ1-3 | TRBV9 | CASSTEVRETGNTIYF | TGTGCCAGCAGCACAGAAGTCCGGGAGACCGGAAACACCATATATTTT
. | . | TRBJ2-1 | TRBV7-8 | CASSPYRFSSYNEQFF | TGTGCCAGCAGCCCCTACAGGTTTAGCTCCTACAATGAGCAGTTCTTC
few | TRBD1 | TRBJ2-7 | TRBV27 | CASSLRAGQGAGYF | TGTGCCAGCAGTCTTAGGGCGGGACAGGGAGCAGGTTACTTC
. | TRBD2 | TRBJ2-1 | TRBV4-1 | CASSHARTSNYNEQFF | TGCGCCAGCAGCCACGCTAGGACTAGTAATTACAATGAGCAGTTCTTC
. | TRBD2 | TRBJ2-1 | TRBV19 | CATSQGGRGDNEQFF | TGTGCCACCTCTCAGGGCGGGAGGGGGGACAATGAGCAGTTCTTC
. | . | TRBJ1-1 | TRBV7-3 | CASSPVGALTEAFF | TGTGCCAGCAGCCCAGTAGGAGCCCTCACTGAAGCTTTCTTT
. | . | TRBJ2-5 | TRBV5-4 | CASSLGREQYF | TGTGCCAGCAGCTTGGGTAGGGAGCAGTACTTC
. | . | TRBJ2-3 | TRBV19 | CASSIVGARLEVSHTDTQYF | TGTGCCAGTAGTATAGTAGGGGCGAGACTAGAAGTATCTCACACAGATACGCAGTATTTT
. | . | TRBJ1-1 | TRBV7-8 | CASSLERGRGEAFF | TGTGCCAGCAGCTTGGAGCGGGGGAGGGGTGAAGCTTTCTTT
once | . | TRBJ2-7 | TRBV29-1 | CSVDGGGSYEQYF | TGCAGCGTTGACGGGGGAGGATCCTACGAGCAGTACTTC
few | TRBD1 | TRBJ1-4 | TRBV6-6 | CASSRTGEGEKLFF | TGTGCCAGCAGCCGGACAGGGGAAGGTGAAAAACTGTTTTTT
. | TRBD1 | TRBJ2-1 | TRBV5-1 | CASSLYPGQDNLNEQFF | TGCGCCAGCAGCCTCTACCCGGGACAGGATAACCTTAATGAGCAGTTCTTC
. | TRBD1 | TRBJ1-4 | TRBV19 | CASRDRGNEKLFF | TGTGCCAGTAGGGACAGGGGGAATGAAAAACTGTTTTTT
. | TRBD2 | TRBJ2-1 | TRBV5-5 | CASSSDLAGAYNEQFF | TGTGCCAGCAGCTCTGACCTAGCGGGAGCTTACAATGAGCAGTTCTTC
. | . | TRBJ1-5 | TRBV19 | CASSTRERVNQPQHF | TGTGCCAGTAGTACGAGGGAAAGGGTCAATCAGCCCCAGCATTTT
. | TRBD2 | TRBJ2-7 | TRBV6-5 | CASSGASGGWEQYF | TGTGCCAGCAGTGGGGCAAGCGGGGGTTGGGAGCAGTACTTC
. | TRBD2 | TRBJ2-7 | TRBV15 | CATSRGSGSLDEQYF | TGTGCCACCAGCAGAGGTAGCGGGAGTCTCGACGAGCAGTACTTC
once | . | TRBJ1-3 | TRBV7-2 | CASSPQTGAGNTIYF | TGTGCCAGCAGCCCCCAGACAGGAGCCGGAAACACCATATATTTT
. | TRBD2 | TRBJ2-1 | TRBV6-5 | CASSRGGAGNEQFF | TGTGCCAGCAGCCGCGGGGGGGCCGGGAATGAGCAGTTCTTC
. | TRBD1 | TRBJ2-7 | TRBV5-6 | CASSLARGPKSYEQYF | TGTGCCAGCAGCTTGGCCAGGGGGCCTAAGTCCTACGAGCAGTACTTC
. | . | TRBJ1-5 | TRBV30 | CAWRDGGSNQPQHF | TGTGCCTGGAGGGACGGGGGGAGCAATCAGCCCCAGCATTTT
. | . | TRBJ1-2 | TRBV11-2 | CASRLPTGPINYGYTF | TGTGCCAGCAGACTCCCGACAGGCCCCATAAACTATGGCTACACCTTC
. | TRBD2 | TRBJ2-5 | TRBV9 | CASSVGNSGGGETQYF | TGTGCCAGCAGCGTAGGAAATAGCGGGGGGGGAGAGACCCAGTACTTC
. | . | TRBJ2-3 | TRBV5-5 | CASRAQGDPRAQYF | TGTGCCAGCAGGGCACAGGGAGATCCCCGAGCGCAGTATTTT
. | TRBD1 | TRBJ2-5 | TRBV13 | CASSLPLDRVSETQYF | TGTGCCAGCAGCTTACCCCTCGACAGGGTGTCGGAGACCCAGTACTTC
. | TRBD2 | TRBJ2-7 | TRBV5-5 | CASSFLSQRGYEQYF | TGTGCCAGCAGCTTCTTGAGCCAGCGGGGGTACGAGCAGTACTTC
few | TRBD1 | TRBJ1-5 | TRBV5-6 | CASSYGTVNQPQHF | TGTGCCAGCAGCTACGGGACAGTCAATCAGCCCCAGCATTTT
. | TRBD1 | TRBJ2-7 | TRBV10-3 | CAISESFGQGYEQYF | TGTGCCATCAGTGAGTCGTTCGGACAGGGCTACGAGCAGTACTTC
. | . | TRBJ1-2 | TRBV2 | CASDTQGTANYGYTF | TGTGCCAGCGATACCCAGGGTACCGCTAACTATGGCTACACCTTC
. | . | TRBJ1-2 | TRBV5-1 | CASSLTPGQKGGYTF | TGCGCCAGCAGCTTGACTCCAGGGCAGAAGGGTGGCTACACCTTC
once | TRBD1 | TRBJ1-2 | TRBV7-2 | CASSPRDRGNYGYTF | TGTGCCAGCAGCCCCCGGGACAGGGGAAACTATGGCTACACCTTC
. | . | TRBJ2-1 | TRBV4-1 | CASSQEYGSSYNEQFF | TGCGCCAGCAGCCAAGAATACGGGAGCTCCTACAATGAGCAGTTCTTC
once | . | TRBJ2-7 | TRBV7-9 | CASSLGQGSDEQYF | TGTGCCAGCAGCTTAGGTCAGGGGAGCGACGAGCAGTACTTC
. | . | TRBJ1-5 | TRBV2 | CASSVEQGNQPQHF | TGTGCCAGCAGTGTTGAACAGGGAAATCAGCCCCAGCATTTT
. | . | TRBJ2-5 | TRBV7-2 | CASRGAGETQYF | TGTGCCAGTCGGGGGGCGGGGGAGACCCAGTACTTC
. | TRBD1 | TRBJ1-1 | TRBV2 | CALTGGADLSWDTEAFF | TGTGCCCTCACAGGGGGCGCTGACTTATCCTGGGACACTGAAGCTTTCTTT